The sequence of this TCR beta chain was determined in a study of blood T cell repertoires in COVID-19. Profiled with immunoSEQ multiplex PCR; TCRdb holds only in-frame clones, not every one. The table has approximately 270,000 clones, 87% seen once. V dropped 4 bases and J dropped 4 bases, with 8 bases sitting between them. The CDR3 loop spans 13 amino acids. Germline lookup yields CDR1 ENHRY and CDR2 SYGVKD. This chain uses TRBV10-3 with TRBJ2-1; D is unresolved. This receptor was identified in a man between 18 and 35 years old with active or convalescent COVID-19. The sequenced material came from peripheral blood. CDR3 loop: CAISVSLYNEQFF. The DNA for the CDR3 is TGTGCCATCAGTGTATCTCTTTACAATGAGCAGTTCTTC.